This T cell receptor (beta chain) came from a study of blood T cell repertoires in COVID-19. Study summary: Both acute and convalescent COVID-19 samples were obtained from the United States, Italy and Spain. Sources were T cells, B-cell-depleted T cells, or PBMCs; the material itself was cDNA or gDNA.

Residents of 24 US areas, aged about 18 to 89 years, made up the participants. Participants were placed into cohorts based on the clinical history they reported. The CDR3 length is 13 residues. Germline V lookup: CDR1 KGHSH, CDR2 LQKENI. The V end was cut by 2 bases, the J end by 3 bases, with 7 bases between. TCRdb's copy holds only in-frame clones and misses some; the assay was immunoSEQ multiplex PCR. The sample holds around 230,000 clones, around 90% seen once. The sample consisted of PBMCs or T cells enriched from blood (not recorded which). The chain combines TRBV18 with TRBJ1-2, with D tentatively TRBD1 (5 bases). This receptor was taken from a man between 18 and 35 years old with acute COVID-19. Here the CDR3 reads CASSPGADYGYTF. The DNA for the CDR3 is TGTGCCAGCTCACCAGGGGCCGACTATGGCTACACCTTC. The full variable domain, with the rest looked up from reference TRBV18 and TRBJ1-2, is NAGVMQNPRHLVRRRGQEARLRCSPMKGHSHVYWYRQLPEEGLKFMVYLQKENIIDESGMPKERFSAEFPKEGPSILRIQQVVRGDSAAYFCASSPGADYGYTFGSGTRLTVV.